This TCR beta chain was found in a study of T cell changes during pregnancy in multiple sclerosis. The protocol was immunoSEQ multiplex PCR, while the TCRdb copy is restricted to in-frame clones and leaves out a portion. Of around 67,000 clones in the sample, 92% were seen once. This clone was detected once. The CDR3 loop spans 15 amino acids. Trimming took 5 bases from V and 6 from J; bases not matched to a gene: 8. CDR1 and CDR2 from the germline V gene are MNHNY and SVGAGI (reference sequence). The chain is built from TRBV6-6 and TRBJ2-1, with 9 bases lining up with TRBD2. The sequencing here drew on peripheral blood, taken in the first trimester of pregnancy. This receptor was obtained from a female donor with multiple sclerosis, enrolled in a pregnancy study. CDR3 coding DNA: TGTGCCAGCAGTCCCGGGACTAGCAGGTTCAATGAGCAGTTCTTC. It translates to CASSPGTSRFNEQFF.